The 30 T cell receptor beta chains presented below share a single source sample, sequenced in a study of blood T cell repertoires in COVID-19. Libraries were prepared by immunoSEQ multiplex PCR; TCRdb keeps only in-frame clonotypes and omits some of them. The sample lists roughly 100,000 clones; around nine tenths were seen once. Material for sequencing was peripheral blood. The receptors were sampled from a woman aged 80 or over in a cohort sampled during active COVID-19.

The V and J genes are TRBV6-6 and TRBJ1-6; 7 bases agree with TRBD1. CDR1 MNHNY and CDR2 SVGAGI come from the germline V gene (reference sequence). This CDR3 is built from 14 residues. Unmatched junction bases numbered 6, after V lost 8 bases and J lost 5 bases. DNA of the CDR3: TGTGCCAGCGCCAGGGACAGCAATAATTCACCCCTCCACTTT. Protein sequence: CASARDSNNSPLHF.

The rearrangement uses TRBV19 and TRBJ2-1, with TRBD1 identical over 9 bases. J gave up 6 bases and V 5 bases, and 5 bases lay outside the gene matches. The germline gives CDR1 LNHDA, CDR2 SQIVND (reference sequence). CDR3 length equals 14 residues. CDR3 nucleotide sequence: TGTGCCAGTAGTTGGGGGACAGGGTTCAATGAGCAGTTCTTC. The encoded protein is CASSWGTGFNEQFF.

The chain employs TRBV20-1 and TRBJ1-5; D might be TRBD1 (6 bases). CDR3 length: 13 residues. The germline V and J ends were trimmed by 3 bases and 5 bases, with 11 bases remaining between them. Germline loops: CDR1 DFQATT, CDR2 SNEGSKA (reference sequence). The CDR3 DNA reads TGCAGTGCTAGTAAAAACAGGGATCAGCCCCAGCATTTT. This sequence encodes CSASKNRDQPQHF.

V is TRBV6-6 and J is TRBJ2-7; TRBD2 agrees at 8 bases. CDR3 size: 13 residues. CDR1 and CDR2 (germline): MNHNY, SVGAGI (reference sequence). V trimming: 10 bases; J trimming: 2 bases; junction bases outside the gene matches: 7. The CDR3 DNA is TGTGCCACCTTTAACGGGGGGGCCTACGAGCAGTACTTC. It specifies CATFNGGAYEQYF.

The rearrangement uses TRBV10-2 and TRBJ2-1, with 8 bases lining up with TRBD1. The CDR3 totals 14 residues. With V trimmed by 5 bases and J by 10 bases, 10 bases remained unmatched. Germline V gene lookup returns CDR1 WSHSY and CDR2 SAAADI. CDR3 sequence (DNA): TGCGCCAGCAGTTCCCGGACAGGGACCATGGAGCAGTTCTTC. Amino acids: CASSSRTGTMEQFF.

The CDR3 region is CASSEGTVYEQYF. Here the CDR3 DNA reads TGTGCCAGCAGTGAAGGGACAGTTTACGAGCAGTACTTC. The gene calls are TRBV6-1 and TRBJ2-7; the D gene is possibly TRBD1 (6 bases). Per the germline V gene, CDR1 is MNHNS and CDR2 is SASEGT. Trimming removed 1 base from V and 4 bases from J, with 8 bases in between. CDR3 length equals 13 residues.

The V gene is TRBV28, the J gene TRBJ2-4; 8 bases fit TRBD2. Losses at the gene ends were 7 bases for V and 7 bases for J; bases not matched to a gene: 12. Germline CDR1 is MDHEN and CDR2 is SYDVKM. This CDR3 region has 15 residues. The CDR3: CASTDGPGLGNIQYF. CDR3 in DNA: TGTGCCAGCACTGATGGGCCGGGACTAGGGAACATTCAGTACTTC.

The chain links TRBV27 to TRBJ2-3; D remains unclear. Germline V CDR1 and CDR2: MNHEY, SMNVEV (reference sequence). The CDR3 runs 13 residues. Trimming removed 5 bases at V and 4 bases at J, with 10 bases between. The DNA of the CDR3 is TGTGCCAGCAGTCTAAAGAGCGCAGATACGCAGTATTTT. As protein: CASSLKSADTQYF.

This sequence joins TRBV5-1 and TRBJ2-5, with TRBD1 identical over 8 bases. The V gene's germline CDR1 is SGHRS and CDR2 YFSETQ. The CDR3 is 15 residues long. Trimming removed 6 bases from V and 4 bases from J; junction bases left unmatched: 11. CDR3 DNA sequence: TGCGCCAGCATGGGCGGACAGGGCGTGTTAGAGACCCAGTACTTC. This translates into CASMGGQGVLETQYF.

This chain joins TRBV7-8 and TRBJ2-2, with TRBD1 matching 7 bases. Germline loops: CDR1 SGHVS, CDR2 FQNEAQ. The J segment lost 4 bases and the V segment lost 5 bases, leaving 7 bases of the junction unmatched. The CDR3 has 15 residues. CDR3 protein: CASSIADRRTGELFF. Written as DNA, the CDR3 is TGTGCCAGCAGCATCGCGGACAGGCGCACCGGGGAGCTGTTTTTT.

This CDR3 reads CATAQGPTNEKLFF. As DNA, the CDR3 is TGTGCCACCGCACAGGGACCGACTAATGAAAAACTGTTTTTT. This rearrangement joins TRBV18 to TRBJ1-4; D perhaps matches TRBD1 (6 bases). The V and J ends lost 10 bases and 2 bases respectively, with 14 bases between them. The CDR3 covers 14 residues. Germline loops: CDR1 KGHSH, CDR2 LQKENI.

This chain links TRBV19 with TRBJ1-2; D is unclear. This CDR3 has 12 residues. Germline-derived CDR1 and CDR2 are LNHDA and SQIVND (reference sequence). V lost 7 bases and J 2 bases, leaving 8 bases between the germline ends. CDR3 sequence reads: CASISRNYGYTF. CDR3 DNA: TGTGCCAGTATATCGAGGAACTATGGCTACACCTTC.

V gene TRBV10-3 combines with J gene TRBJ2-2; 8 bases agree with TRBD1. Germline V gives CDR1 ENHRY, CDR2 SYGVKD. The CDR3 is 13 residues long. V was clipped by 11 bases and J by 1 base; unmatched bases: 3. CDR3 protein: CASRGRNTGELFF. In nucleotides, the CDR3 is TGTGCCTCCAGGGGGCGGAACACCGGGGAGCTGTTTTTT.

This chain's CDR3 is CASSSGQGPYNEQFF. DNA for the CDR3: TGTGCCAGCAGCTCAGGACAGGGCCCCTACAATGAGCAGTTCTTC. V usage is TRBV11-2 and J usage is TRBJ2-1, with 8 bases fitting TRBD1. This CDR3 is built from 15 residues. Germline CDR1 SGHAT, CDR2 FQNNGV. V gave up 4 bases and J gave up 2 bases; unmatched junction bases: 4. Full variable domain (outside the CDR3, taken from reference TRBV11-2 and TRBJ2-1): EAGVAQSPRYKIIEKRQSVAFWCNPISGHATLYWYQQILGQGPKLLIQFQNNGVVDDSQLPKDRFSAERLKGVDSTLKIQPAKLEDSAVYLCASSSGQGPYNEQFFGPGTRLTVL.

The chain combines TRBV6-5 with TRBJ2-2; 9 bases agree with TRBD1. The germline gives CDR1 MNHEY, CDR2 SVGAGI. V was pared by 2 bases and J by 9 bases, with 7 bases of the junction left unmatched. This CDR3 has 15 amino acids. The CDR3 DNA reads TGTGCCAGCAGTTACCCCGGGACAGGGTCTCGGGAGCTGTTTTTT. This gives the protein CASSYPGTGSRELFF.

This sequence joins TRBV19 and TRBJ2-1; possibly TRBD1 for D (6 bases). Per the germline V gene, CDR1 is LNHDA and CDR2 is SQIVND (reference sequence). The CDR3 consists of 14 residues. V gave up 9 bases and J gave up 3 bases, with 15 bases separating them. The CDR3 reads CASKLRGNYNEQFF. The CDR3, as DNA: TGTGCCAGCAAACTCAGGGGTAACTACAATGAGCAGTTCTTC.

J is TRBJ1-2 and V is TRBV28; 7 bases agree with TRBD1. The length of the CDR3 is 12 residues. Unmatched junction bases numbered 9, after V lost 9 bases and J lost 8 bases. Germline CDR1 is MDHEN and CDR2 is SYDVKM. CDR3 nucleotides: TGTGCCAGTCTAGAGGGGGCGAGGGGCTACACCTTC. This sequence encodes CASLEGARGYTF.

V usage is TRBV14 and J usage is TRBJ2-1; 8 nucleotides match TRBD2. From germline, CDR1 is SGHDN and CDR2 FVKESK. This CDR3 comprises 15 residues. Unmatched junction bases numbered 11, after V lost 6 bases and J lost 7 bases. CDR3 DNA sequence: TGTGCCAGCAGGCGCCACACGGGAGGGGAAAATGAGCAGTTCTTC. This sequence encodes CASRRHTGGENEQFF.

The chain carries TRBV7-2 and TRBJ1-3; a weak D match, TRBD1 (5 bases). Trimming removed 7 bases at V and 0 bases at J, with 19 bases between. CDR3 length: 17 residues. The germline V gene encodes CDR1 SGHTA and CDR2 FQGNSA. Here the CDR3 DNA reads TGTGCCAGCACGGAGACCCGACAGTTTGGCTCTGGAAACACCATATATTTT. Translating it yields CASTETRQFGSGNTIYF.

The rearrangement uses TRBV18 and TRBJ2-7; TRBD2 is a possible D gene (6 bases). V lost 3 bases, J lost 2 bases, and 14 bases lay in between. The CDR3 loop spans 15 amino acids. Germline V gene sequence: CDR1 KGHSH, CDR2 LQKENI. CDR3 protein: CASSPGLTRPYEQYF. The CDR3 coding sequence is TGTGCCAGCTCACCGGGACTCACTCGGCCCTACGAGCAGTACTTC.

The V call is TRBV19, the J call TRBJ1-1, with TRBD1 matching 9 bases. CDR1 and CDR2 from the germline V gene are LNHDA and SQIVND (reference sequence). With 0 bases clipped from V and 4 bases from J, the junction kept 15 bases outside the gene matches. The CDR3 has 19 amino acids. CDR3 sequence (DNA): TGTGCCAGTAGTATAGATGGAAATCCTACGGACAGGGGAGGCACTGAAGCTTTCTTT. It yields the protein CASSIDGNPTDRGGTEAFF.

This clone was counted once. For the CDR3, the DNA is TGTGCCACCAGTGGCGAGACAGGGGGTTTCGCCGGGGAGCTGTTTTTT. This translates into CATSGETGGFAGELFF. The chain joins TRBV24-1 to TRBJ2-2, with TRBD1 matching 9 bases. The CDR3 loop spans 16 amino acids. The germline V gene encodes CDR1 KGHDR and CDR2 SFDVKD. The trim removed 5 bases at V and 6 bases at J, leaving 9 bases unmatched.

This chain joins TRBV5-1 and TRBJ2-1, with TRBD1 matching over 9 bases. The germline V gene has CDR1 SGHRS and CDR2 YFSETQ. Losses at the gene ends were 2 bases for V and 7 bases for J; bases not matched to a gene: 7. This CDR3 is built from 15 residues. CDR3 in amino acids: CASSFSGTGKNEQFF. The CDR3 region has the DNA TGCGCCAGCAGCTTCTCCGGGACAGGGAAAAATGAGCAGTTCTTC.

CDR3 residues: CASKGQGYNTEAFF. CDR3 nucleotides: TGTGCCAGCAAGGGACAGGGCTACAACACTGAAGCTTTCTTT. V gene TRBV6-6 combines with J gene TRBJ1-1, with TRBD1 matching 9 bases. In germline, CDR1 is MNHNY, CDR2 SVGAGI (reference sequence). This CDR3 has 14 residues. J gave up 2 bases and V 7 bases, and 5 bases lay outside the gene matches.

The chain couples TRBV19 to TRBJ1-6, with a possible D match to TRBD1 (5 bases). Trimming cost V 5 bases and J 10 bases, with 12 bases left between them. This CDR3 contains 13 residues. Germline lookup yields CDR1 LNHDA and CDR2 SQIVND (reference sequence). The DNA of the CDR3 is TGTGCCAGTAGTTCAAGGGGTGAATCACCCCTCCACTTT. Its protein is CASSSRGESPLHF.

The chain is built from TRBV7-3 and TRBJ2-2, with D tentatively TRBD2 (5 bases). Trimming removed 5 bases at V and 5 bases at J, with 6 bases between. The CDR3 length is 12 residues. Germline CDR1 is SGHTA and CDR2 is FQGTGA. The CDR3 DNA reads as TGTGCCAGCAGCCCGGGGACCGGGGAGCTGTTTTTT. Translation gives CASSPGTGELFF.

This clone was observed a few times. In nucleotides, the CDR3 is TGCGCCAGCAGCTTGGTCTCCAGGGGCCCCGAGTATGGCTACACCTTC. It encodes CASSLVSRGPEYGYTF. V gene TRBV5-1 combines with J gene TRBJ1-2; perhaps TRBD1 as D (6 bases). The V gene lost 0 bases and the J gene lost 5 bases, with 17 bases spanning the gap. This CDR3 contains 16 residues. Germline assignment: CDR1 SGHRS and CDR2 YFSETQ.

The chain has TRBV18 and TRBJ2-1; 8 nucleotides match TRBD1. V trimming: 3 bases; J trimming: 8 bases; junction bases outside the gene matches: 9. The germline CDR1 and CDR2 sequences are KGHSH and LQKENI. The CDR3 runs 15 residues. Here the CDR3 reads CASSPSGTGVDEQFF. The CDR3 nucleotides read TGTGCCAGCTCACCGTCCGGGACAGGTGTCGATGAGCAGTTCTTC. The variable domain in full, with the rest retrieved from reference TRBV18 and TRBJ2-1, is NAGVMQNPRHLVRRRGQEARLRCSPMKGHSHVYWYRQLPEEGLKFMVYLQKENIIDESGMPKERFSAEFPKEGPSILRIQQVVRGDSAAYFCASSPSGTGVDEQFFGPGTRLTVL.

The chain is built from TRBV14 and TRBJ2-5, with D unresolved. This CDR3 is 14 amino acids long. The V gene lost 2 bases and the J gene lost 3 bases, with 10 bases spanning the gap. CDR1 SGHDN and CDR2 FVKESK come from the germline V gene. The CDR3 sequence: CASSQNTVEETQYF. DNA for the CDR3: TGTGCCAGCAGCCAAAATACAGTCGAAGAGACCCAGTACTTC.

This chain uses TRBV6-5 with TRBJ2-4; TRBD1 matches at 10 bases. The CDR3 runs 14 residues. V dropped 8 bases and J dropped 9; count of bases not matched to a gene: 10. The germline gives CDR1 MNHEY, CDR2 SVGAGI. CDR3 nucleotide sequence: TGTGCCAGCGTTATGGGACAGGGGCTTGGCATTCAGTACTTC. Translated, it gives CASVMGQGLGIQYF.